These 25 T cell receptor beta chains share one sample of origin, sequenced in a study of CD8 T cells in Susac syndrome. An amount of RNA that ranged from about 0.45 to 1 ug was reverse transcribed with random hexamers. TCRdb ran MiXCR on the immunoSEQ multiplex PCR reads and lists one entry per CDR3 protein. The data contain approximately 210,000 distinct CDR3 sequences, 94% of them singletons. Source material: CD4+ T cells from PBMCs. The source of these receptors is a human donor with Susac syndrome.

This chain links TRBV20-1 with TRBJ2-3; TRBD1 matches at 7 bases. V shed 1 base, J shed 6 bases, and the junction held 4 bases outside the gene matches. Germline V gene sequence: CDR1 DFQATT, CDR2 SNEGSKA (reference sequence). CDR3 size: 13 residues. CDR3 nucleotides: TGCAGTGCTAGAGTAGGGGGCCCCGATACGCAGTATTTT. This sequence encodes CSARVGGPDTQYF.

The V call is TRBV30, the J call TRBJ1-2; D is uncertain. Germline CDR1 and CDR2: GTSNPN and SVGIG (reference sequence). This CDR3 spans 11 amino acids. V lost 5 bases and J 7 bases, leaving 11 bases between the germline ends. The CDR3 is CAWEGFGGYTF. In nucleotides, the CDR3 is TGTGCCTGGGAAGGGTTTGGTGGCTACACCTTC.

This clonotype was seen only once. V is TRBV18 and J is TRBJ1-1; no clear D gene. Trimming pared 4 bases from V and 1 base from J, leaving 19 bases between. Germline V gene sequence: CDR1 KGHSH, CDR2 LQKENI. The CDR3 length is 17 residues. The CDR3 protein is CASSLTHAQVENTEAFF. The CDR3 DNA is TGTGCCAGCTCACTTACACATGCTCAGGTTGAGAACACTGAAGCTTTCTTT.

The chain carries TRBV5-6 and TRBJ1-5; D uncertain. The V and J ends lost 4 bases and 7 bases respectively, with 15 bases between them. Germline V lookup: CDR1 SGHDT, CDR2 YYEEEE. The CDR3 runs 14 residues. CDR3 nucleotide sequence: TGTGCCAGCAGCGCTTCCTTCGGAGGACAGCCCCAGCATTTT. Translated, it gives CASSASFGGQPQHF.

The chain links TRBV5-6 to TRBJ2-7; the match to TRBD1 covers 9 bases. Germline CDR1 reads SGHDT; CDR2 reads YYEEEE. The CDR3 totals 14 residues. Trimming took 4 bases from V and 3 from J; bases not matched to a gene: 5. CDR3 sequence reads: CASSRGQGNYEQYF. The CDR3 bases are TGTGCCAGCAGCCGAGGACAGGGGAACTACGAGCAGTACTTC.

V and J are TRBV12-3 or TRBV12-4 and TRBJ1-6; 7 nucleotides match TRBD1. The CDR3 runs to 13 residues. V shed 4 bases and J 9 bases; nucleotides not matched to a gene: 3. CDR3 sequence: CASSWTGGSPLHF. The CDR3 DNA sequence: TGTGCCAGCAGTTGGACAGGAGGTTCACCCCTCCACTTT.

The V gene is TRBV6-2 or TRBV6-3, the J gene TRBJ1-5; 9 bases map to TRBD1. This CDR3 has 13 residues. V lost 10 bases, J lost 2 bases, and 3 bases stayed unmatched. Germline V lookup: CDR1 MNHEY, CDR2 SVGEGT. CDR3 bases: TGTGCCACCGGACAGGGGCGCAATCAGCCCCAGCATTTT. Its translation: CATGQGRNQPQHF.

V is TRBV4-2 and J is TRBJ2-7; the D gene could be TRBD1 or TRBD2 (5 bases each). V shed 0 bases and J shed 5 bases, with 11 bases lying between them. The CDR3 runs 14 residues. Germline V gives CDR1 LGHNA, CDR2 YNFKEQ. CDR3 DNA: TGTGCCAGCAGCCAAGAGTGGCAGGGAGACGAGCAGTACTTC. This translates into CASSQEWQGDEQYF.

The chain employs TRBV6-5 and TRBJ2-1; D unclear. Per germline, CDR1 MNHEY and CDR2 SVGAGI. This CDR3 has 13 amino acids. Trimming shortened V by 2 bases and J by 8 bases, and 10 bases separated the two germline ends. The CDR3 nucleotides are TGTGCCAGCAGTTACGTGGGGAAGGATGAGCAGTTCTTC. Protein: CASSYVGKDEQFF.

J is TRBJ2-7 and V is TRBV30, with TRBD1 identical over 7 bases. CDR3 length equals 14 residues. Germline assignment: CDR1 GTSNPN and CDR2 SVGIG (reference sequence). V lost 4 bases to trimming and J lost 5 bases; unmatched junction nucleotides: 11. DNA for the CDR3: TGTGCCTGGACAGGGGGTAGTAGCTTCCACGAGCAGTACTTC. Protein product: CAWTGGSSFHEQYF. Complete variable domain (other parts from reference TRBV30 and TRBJ2-7): SQTIHQWPATLVQPVGSPLSLECTVEGTSNPNLYWYRQAAGRGLQLLFYSVGIGQISSEVPQNLSASRPQDRQFILSSKKLLLSDSGFYLCAWTGGSSFHEQYFGPGTRLTVT.

The chain recombines TRBV7-2 with TRBJ2-1; TRBD2 matches at 8 bases. The ends lost 5 bases at V and 8 bases at J; junction bases unmatched: 11. CDR3 length equals 15 residues. In germline, CDR1 is SGHTA, CDR2 FQGNSA. The chain's CDR3 is CASSPAGGTLDEQFF. DNA of the CDR3: TGTGCCAGCAGCCCCGCGGGGGGCACTTTGGATGAGCAGTTCTTC.

J is TRBJ2-1 and V is TRBV28; D uncertain. V was clipped by 5 bases and J by 8 bases, with 16 bases between them. There are 14 residues in the CDR3. Germline V gene sequence: CDR1 MDHEN, CDR2 SYDVKM. CDR3: CASSAHRRSYEQFF. The CDR3, as DNA: TGTGCCAGCAGTGCCCATCGTCGTAGCTATGAGCAGTTCTTC.

The chain carries TRBV3-1 and TRBJ2-3; 8 bases fit TRBD2. CDR1 LGHDT and CDR2 YNNKEL come from the germline V gene (reference sequence). CDR3 length: 16 residues. V shed 1 base, J shed 2 bases, and the junction held 5 bases outside the gene matches. The CDR3 nucleotides read TGTGCCAGCAGCCAAGGGTCGGGGGGGCACACAGATACGCAGTATTTT. Its protein is CASSQGSGGHTDTQYF.

The gene calls are TRBV7-9 and TRBJ2-3; D ambiguous. The CDR3 has 16 residues. The V gene's germline CDR1 is SEHNR and CDR2 FQNEAQ (reference sequence). V lost 5 bases to trimming and J lost 1 base, with 16 bases between them. This CDR3 reads CASSPTLGYGTDTQYF. CDR3 coding DNA: TGTGCCAGCAGCCCCACCCTTGGGTACGGCACAGATACGCAGTATTTT.

V usage is TRBV5-1 and J usage is TRBJ2-7, with D possibly TRBD1 on 6 matching bases. The germline CDR1 and CDR2 sequences are SGHRS and YFSETQ. This CDR3 spans 14 amino acids. V was trimmed by 0 bases and J by 3 bases, leaving 10 bases between them. In DNA form, the CDR3 reads TGCGCCAGCAGCTTGGCACAGGGCCGCTACGAGCAGTACTTC. Protein sequence: CASSLAQGRYEQYF.

The chain employs TRBV7-2 and TRBJ2-3; 8 positions agree with TRBD1. With V trimmed by 5 bases and J by 3 bases, 7 bases remained unmatched. Germline V gene data show CDR1 as SGHTA and CDR2 as FQGNSA. This CDR3 comprises 15 residues. As DNA, the CDR3 is TGTGCCAGCAGCCCCGGGACAGGAGTAACAGATACGCAGTATTTT. Protein: CASSPGTGVTDTQYF.

The chain has TRBV7-9 and TRBJ1-6; no reliable D call. CDR3 length equals 15 residues. Germline V gives CDR1 SEHNR, CDR2 FQNEAQ (reference sequence). Trimming took 0 bases from V and 8 from J, leaving 11 bases between them. CDR3 amino acids: CASSLAEPAYSPLHF. DNA of the CDR3: TGTGCCAGCAGCTTAGCGGAGCCGGCTTATTCACCCCTCCACTTT.

V usage is TRBV18 and J usage is TRBJ1-2; D gene uncertain. The V gene lost 0 bases and the J gene lost 4 bases, with 15 bases spanning the gap. This CDR3 has 16 amino acids. Germline values: CDR1 KGHSH, CDR2 LQKENI. CDR3 loop: CASSPPETGSFYGYTF. DNA of the CDR3: TGTGCCAGCTCACCACCGGAGACCGGGAGCTTCTATGGCTACACCTTC.

This clonotype was recorded a few times. The gene calls are TRBV19 and TRBJ2-5; 8 bases are shared with TRBD1. The V gene end was trimmed by 6 bases and the J gene end by 1 base; junction bases not matched to a gene: 4. Looked up from germline, CDR1 is LNHDA and CDR2 is SQIVND (reference sequence). This CDR3 region has 14 residues. The chain's CDR3 is CASSLDRGQETQYF. CDR3 sequence (DNA): TGTGCCAGTAGCCTCGACAGGGGCCAAGAGACCCAGTACTTC.

V gene TRBV7-6 combines with J gene TRBJ1-5; 9 positions agree with TRBD1. In germline, CDR1 is SGHVS, CDR2 FNYEAQ. V lost 4 bases, J lost 0 bases, and 1 base stayed unmatched. CDR3 length equals 15 residues. The CDR3 loop is CASSWGQGSNQPQHF. The DNA for the CDR3 is TGTGCCAGCAGCTGGGGACAGGGTAGCAATCAGCCCCAGCATTTT. The full variable domain, with the rest looked up from reference TRBV7-6 and TRBJ1-5, is GAGVSQSPRYKVTKRGQDVALRCDPISGHVSLYWYRQALGQGPEFLTYFNYEAQQDKSGLPNDRFSAERPEGSISTLTIQRTEQRDSAMYRCASSWGQGSNQPQHFGDGTRLSIL.

The J gene is TRBJ2-2, the V gene TRBV5-1; no definite D call. Germline loops: CDR1 SGHRS, CDR2 YFSETQ. The CDR3 consists of 15 residues. Trimming took 0 bases from V and 3 from J, leaving 9 bases between them. This CDR3 reads CASSLATADTGELFF. The CDR3, as DNA: TGCGCCAGCAGCTTGGCCACGGCCGACACCGGGGAGCTGTTTTTT.

The chain carries TRBV3-1 and TRBJ2-7; weak D call: TRBD1 (5 bases). The germline V gene encodes CDR1 LGHDT and CDR2 YNNKEL (reference sequence). The V end lost 5 bases, the J end lost 2 bases, and 16 bases lay between the germline ends. This CDR3 has 15 amino acids. In DNA, the CDR3 is TGTGCCAGCAGCTCTCTCAGGGTTGCCACCTACGAGCAGTACTTC. It is translated as CASSSLRVATYEQYF.

This clonotype was seen just once. In DNA form, the CDR3 reads TGCGCCAGCAGCCAAGATCCCGGGGGGCGGGAGACCGGGGAGCTGTTTTTT. Protein: CASSQDPGGRETGELFF. The chain employs TRBV4-3 and TRBJ2-2; a possible D gene is TRBD2 (7 bases). The germline gives CDR1 LGHNA, CDR2 YSLEER. CDR3 length equals 17 residues. V was cut by 0 bases and J by 5 bases, with 16 bases left in between.

This sequence joins TRBV6-2 or TRBV6-3 and TRBJ2-4; D perhaps matches TRBD2 (6 bases). V lost 5 bases, J lost 9 bases, and 14 bases lay in between. CDR3 length: 13 amino acids. The germline CDR1 and CDR2 sequences are MNHEY and SVGEGT. The CDR3 sequence is CASSAPQGGIQYF. CDR3 in DNA: TGTGCCAGCAGTGCACCGCAGGGAGGCATTCAGTACTTC.

The chain employs TRBV4-1 and TRBJ1-3; a possible D gene is TRBD1 (6 bases). CDR1 is MGHRA and CDR2 is YSYEKL in the germline V gene. CDR3 length equals 14 residues. V was trimmed by 1 base and J by 8 bases, leaving 12 bases between them. The CDR3 spells CASSQAGGSDTIYF. The CDR3 nucleotides are TGCGCCAGCAGCCAAGCTGGGGGCAGTGACACCATATATTTT.